The present T cell receptor beta chain was sequenced within a study of CXCR3-negative and CXCR3-positive naive CD8 T cells. Study-wide context: Roughly 1.5 +/- 0.3 million TRB reads came from each library, giving some 140 million in total.

Via 5' RACE with UMI labels, TRB cDNA libraries were prepared. Using the 5' RACE reads, TCRdb records one entry per CDR3 protein without DNA. Found here are under 150,000 distinct CDR3 sequences; the top ten clones hold 0.4% to 0.45%. Study outcomes and limitations: Diversity proved comparably high across both naive subsets and much lower in memory CD8+ cells. Hydrophobicity of TRB CDR3s was greater in CXCR3-positive naive cells than in CXCR3-negative naive cells.

The CDR3 consists of 11 residues. Looked up from germline, CDR1 is SQVTM and CDR2 is ANQGSEA. As regards this clonotype: Its antigen is not known.

The V call is TRBV29-1, the J call TRBJ2-7; TCRdb lists TRBD1, though no DNA is available to test this call. Sequencing input: naive CXCR3+ CD8+ T cells from blood. As for subset: CD45RO-CCR7+CD27+CD95- naive CD8+ T cells expressing CXCR3 (TNR3+). This TCR was sampled from a human donor in good health. Some clones in this sample may be carry-over from other donors' samples. This CDR3 is CSVLQGLEQYF.